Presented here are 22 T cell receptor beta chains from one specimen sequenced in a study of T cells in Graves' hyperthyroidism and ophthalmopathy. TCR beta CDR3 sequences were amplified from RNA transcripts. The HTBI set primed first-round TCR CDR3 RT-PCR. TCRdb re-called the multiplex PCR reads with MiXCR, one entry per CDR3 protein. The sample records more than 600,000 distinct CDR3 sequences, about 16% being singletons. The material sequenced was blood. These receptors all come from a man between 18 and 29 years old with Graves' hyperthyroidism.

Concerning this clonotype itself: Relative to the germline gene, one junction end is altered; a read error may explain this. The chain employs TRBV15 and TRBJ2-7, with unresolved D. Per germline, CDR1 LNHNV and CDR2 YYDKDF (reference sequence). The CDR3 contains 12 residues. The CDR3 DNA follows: TGCGCCACCAGCAGAGATGGGTTCGAGCAGTACTTC. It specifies CATSRDGFEQYF.

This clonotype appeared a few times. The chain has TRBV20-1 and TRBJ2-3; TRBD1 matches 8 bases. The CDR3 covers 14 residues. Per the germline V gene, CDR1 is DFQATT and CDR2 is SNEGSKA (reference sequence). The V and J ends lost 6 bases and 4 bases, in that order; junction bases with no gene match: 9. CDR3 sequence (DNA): TGCAGTGCGGCTCGGACAGGGTCCTCAGATACGCAGTATTTT. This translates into CSAARTGSSDTQYF.

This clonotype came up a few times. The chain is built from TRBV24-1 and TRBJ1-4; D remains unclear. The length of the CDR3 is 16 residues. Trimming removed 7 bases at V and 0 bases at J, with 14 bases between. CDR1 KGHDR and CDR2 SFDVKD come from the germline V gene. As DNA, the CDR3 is TGTGCCACCAGGGACTTTGGGATTGCAACTAATGAAAAACTGTTTTTT. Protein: CATRDFGIATNEKLFF.

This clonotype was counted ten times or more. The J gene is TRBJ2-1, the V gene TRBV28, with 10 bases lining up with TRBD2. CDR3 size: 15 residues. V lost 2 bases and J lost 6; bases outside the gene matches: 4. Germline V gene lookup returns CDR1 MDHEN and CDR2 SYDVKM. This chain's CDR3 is CASSLASGSGNEQFF. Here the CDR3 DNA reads TGTGCCAGCAGTTTAGCTAGCGGGAGCGGCAATGAGCAGTTCTTC. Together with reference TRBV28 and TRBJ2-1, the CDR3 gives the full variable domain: DVKVTQSSRYLVKRTGEKVFLECVQDMDHENMFWYRQDPGLGLRLIYFSYDVKMKEKGDIPEGYSVSREKKERFSLILESASTNQTSMYLCASSLASGSGNEQFFGPGTRLTVL.

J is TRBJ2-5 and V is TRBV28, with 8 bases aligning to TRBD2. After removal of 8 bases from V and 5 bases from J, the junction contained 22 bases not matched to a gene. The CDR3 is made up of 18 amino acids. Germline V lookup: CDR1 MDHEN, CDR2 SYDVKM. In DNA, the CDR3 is TGTGCCAGCCCCCCGGCCTATGCCGGCAGCGGGAGTTTGGAGACCCAGTACTTC. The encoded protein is CASPPAYAGSGSLETQYF.

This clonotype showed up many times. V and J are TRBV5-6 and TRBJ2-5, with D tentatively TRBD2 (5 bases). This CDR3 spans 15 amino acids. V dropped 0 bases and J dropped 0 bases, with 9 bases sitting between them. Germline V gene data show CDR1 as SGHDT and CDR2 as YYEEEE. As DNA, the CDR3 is TGTGCCAGCAGCTTGGCGGAGGAGAACCAAGAGACCCAGTACTTC. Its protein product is CASSLAEENQETQYF.

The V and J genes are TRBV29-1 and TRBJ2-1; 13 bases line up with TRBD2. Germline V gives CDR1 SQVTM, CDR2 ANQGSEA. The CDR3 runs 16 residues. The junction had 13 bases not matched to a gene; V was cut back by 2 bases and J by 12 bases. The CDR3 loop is CSVEQDGTSGAFGQFF. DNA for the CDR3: TGCAGCGTTGAACAGGACGGGACTAGCGGGGCCTTCGGGCAGTTCTTC.

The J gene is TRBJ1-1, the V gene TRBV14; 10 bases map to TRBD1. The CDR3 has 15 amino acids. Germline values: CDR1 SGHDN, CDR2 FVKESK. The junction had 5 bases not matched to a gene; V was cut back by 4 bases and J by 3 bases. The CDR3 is CASSLSGQGYTEAFF. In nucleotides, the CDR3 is TGTGCCAGCAGCCTTTCGGGACAGGGGTACACTGAAGCTTTCTTT.

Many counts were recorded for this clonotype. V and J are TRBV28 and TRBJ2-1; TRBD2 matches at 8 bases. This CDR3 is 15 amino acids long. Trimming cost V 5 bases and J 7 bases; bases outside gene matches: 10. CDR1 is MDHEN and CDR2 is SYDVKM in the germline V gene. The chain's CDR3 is CASSGRGARVNEQFF. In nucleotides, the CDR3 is TGTGCCAGCAGTGGGCGGGGGGCGCGGGTAAATGAGCAGTTCTTC.

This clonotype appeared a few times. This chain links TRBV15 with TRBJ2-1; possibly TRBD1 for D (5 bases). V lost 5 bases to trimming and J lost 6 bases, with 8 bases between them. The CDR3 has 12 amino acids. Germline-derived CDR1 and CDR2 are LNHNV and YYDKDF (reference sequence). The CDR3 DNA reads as TGTGCCACCAGCCTCCAGGGCAATGAGCAGTTCTTC. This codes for CATSLQGNEQFF. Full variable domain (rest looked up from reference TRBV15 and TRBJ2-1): DAMVIQNPRYQVTQFGKPVTLSCSQTLNHNVMYWYQQKSSQAPKLLFHYYDKDFNNEADTPDNFQSRRPNTSFCFLDIRSPGLGDTAMYLCATSLQGNEQFFGPGTRLTVL.

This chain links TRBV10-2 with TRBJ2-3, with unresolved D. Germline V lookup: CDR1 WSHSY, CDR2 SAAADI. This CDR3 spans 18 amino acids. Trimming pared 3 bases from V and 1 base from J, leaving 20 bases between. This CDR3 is CASSERRGWSYGTDTQYF. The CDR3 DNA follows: TGCGCCAGCAGTGAACGTCGCGGTTGGTCCTACGGCACAGATACGCAGTATTTT.

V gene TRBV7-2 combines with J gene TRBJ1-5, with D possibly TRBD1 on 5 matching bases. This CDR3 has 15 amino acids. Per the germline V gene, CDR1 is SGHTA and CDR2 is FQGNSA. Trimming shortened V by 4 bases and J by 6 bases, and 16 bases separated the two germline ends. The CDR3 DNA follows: TGTGCCAGCAGCTCCGGTACAGGTCTTGCTCAGCCCCAGCATTTT. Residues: CASSSGTGLAQPQHF. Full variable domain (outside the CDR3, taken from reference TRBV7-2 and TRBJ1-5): GAGVSQSPSNKVTEKGKDVELRCDPISGHTALYWYRQSLGQGLEFLIYFQGNSAPDKSGLPSDRFSAERTGGSVSTLTIQRTQQEDSAVYLCASSSGTGLAQPQHFGDGTRLSIL.

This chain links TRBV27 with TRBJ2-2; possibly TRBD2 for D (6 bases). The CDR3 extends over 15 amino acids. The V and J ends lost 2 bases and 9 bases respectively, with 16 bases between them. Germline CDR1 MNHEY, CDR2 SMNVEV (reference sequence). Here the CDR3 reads CASSLAMGGVRELFF. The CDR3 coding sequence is TGTGCCAGCAGTTTAGCCATGGGGGGAGTGAGGGAGCTGTTTTTT.

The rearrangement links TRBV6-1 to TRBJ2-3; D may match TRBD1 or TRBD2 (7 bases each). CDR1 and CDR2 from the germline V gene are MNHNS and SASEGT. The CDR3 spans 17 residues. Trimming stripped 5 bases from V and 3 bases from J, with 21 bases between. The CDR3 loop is CASSIHASGGETDTQYF. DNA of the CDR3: TGTGCCAGCAGTATACACGCGTCAGGGGGGGAGACAGATACGCAGTATTTT.

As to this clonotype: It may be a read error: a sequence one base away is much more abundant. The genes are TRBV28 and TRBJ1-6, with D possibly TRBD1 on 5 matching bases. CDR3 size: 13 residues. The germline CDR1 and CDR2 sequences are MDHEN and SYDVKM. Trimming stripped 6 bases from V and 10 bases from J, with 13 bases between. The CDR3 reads CASRRDGSSPLHF. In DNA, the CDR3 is TGTGCCAGCAGAAGGGACGGCTCCTCACCCCTCCACTTT.

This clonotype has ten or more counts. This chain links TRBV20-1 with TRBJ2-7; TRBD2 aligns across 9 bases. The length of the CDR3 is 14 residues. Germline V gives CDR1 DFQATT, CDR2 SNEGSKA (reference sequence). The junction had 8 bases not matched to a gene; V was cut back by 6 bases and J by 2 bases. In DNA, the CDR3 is TGCAGTGCATTAGCGGGAGATTTAGCCTACGAGCAGTACTTC. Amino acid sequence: CSALAGDLAYEQYF.

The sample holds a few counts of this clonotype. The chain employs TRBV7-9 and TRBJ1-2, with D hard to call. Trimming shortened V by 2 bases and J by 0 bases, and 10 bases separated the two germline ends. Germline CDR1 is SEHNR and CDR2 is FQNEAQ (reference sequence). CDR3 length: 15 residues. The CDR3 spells CASSLLWEANYGYTF. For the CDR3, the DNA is TGTGCCAGCAGCTTACTCTGGGAAGCTAACTATGGCTACACCTTC.

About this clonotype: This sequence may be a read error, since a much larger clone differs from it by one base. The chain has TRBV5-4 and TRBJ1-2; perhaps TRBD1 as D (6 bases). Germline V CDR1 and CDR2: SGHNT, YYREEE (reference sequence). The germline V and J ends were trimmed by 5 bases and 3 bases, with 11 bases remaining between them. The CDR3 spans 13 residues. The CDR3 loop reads CASRPTGYYGYTF. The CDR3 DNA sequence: TGTGCCAGCAGACCCACAGGGTACTATGGCTACACCTTC. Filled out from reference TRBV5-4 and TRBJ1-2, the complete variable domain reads ETGVTQSPTHLIKTRGQQVTLRCSSQSGHNTVSWYQQALGQGPQFIFQYYREEENGRGNFPPRFSGLQFPNYSSELNVNALELDDSALYLCASRPTGYYGYTFGSGTRLTVV.

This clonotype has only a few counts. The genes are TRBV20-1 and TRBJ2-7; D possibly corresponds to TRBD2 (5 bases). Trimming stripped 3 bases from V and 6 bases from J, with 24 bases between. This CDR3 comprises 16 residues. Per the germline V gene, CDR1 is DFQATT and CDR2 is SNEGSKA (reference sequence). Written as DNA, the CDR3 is TGCAGTGCTAGTTCGGTTCGGCGGGCACCCTCTATCGAGCAGTACTTC. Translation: CSASSVRRAPSIEQYF.

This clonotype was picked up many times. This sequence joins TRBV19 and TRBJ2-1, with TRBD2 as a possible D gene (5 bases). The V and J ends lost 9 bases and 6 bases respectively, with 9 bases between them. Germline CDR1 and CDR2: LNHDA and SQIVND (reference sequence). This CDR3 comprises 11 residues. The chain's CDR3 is CASSGSNEQFF. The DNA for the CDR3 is TGTGCCAGCAGTGGGAGCAATGAGCAGTTCTTC.

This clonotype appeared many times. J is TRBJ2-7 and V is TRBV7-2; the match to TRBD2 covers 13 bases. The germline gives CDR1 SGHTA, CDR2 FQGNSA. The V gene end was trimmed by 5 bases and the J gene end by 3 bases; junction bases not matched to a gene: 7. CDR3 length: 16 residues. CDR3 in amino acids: CASSTRTSGRVYEQYF. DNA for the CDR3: TGTGCCAGCAGCACGAGGACTAGCGGGAGAGTCTACGAGCAGTACTTC.

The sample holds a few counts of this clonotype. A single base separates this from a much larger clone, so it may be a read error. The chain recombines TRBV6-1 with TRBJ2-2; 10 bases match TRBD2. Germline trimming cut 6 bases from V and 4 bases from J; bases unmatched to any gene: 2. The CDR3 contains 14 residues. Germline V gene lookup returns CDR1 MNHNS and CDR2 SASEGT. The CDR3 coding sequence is TGTGCCAGCAGATGGACTAGCGGCACCGGGGAGCTGTTTTTT. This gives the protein CASRWTSGTGELFF.